Listed below are T cell receptor beta chains from one sample, sequenced in a study of T cell changes during pregnancy in multiple sclerosis. Clones were read by immunoSEQ multiplex PCR, and TCRdb kept only the in-frame ones, dropping some. Here the sample spans approximately 38,000 clones, about 92% being singletons. This specimen consisted of CD8+ T cells from peripheral blood mononuclear cells, obtained in the third trimester of pregnancy. The source is a female donor with multiple sclerosis, enrolled in a pregnancy study. The CDR3 runs from the conserved cysteine through the conserved F or W. A D gene is named only where the DNA matches it firmly. Size is stated for part of the rows, as once, few or many counts, or as a class when the clone is expanded.

size,V,D,J,DNA,CDR3
-,TRBV5-6,-,TRBJ2-1,TGTGCCAGCAGCTCCACTATACCCGGTGAGCAGTTCTTC,CASSSTIPGEQFF
-,TRBV11-2,-,TRBJ2-3,TGTGCCAGCAGCTCTGAGACTTCAAGGGATACGCAGTATTTT,CASSSETSRDTQYF
-,TRBV7-7,-,TRBJ2-2,TGTGCTAGCAGCCAGGACACTTTGAACACCGGGGAGCTGTTTTTT,CASSQDTLNTGELFF
-,TRBV27,-,TRBJ2-7,TGTGCCAGCAGTTCGCGCGACAGGACCTACGAGCAGTACTTC,CASSSRDRTYEQYF
-,TRBV4-1,-,TRBJ2-7,TGCGCCAGCAGCCAAGAGGCCTCCTACGAGCAGTACTTC,CASSQEASYEQYF
-,TRBV6-6,TRBD1,TRBJ1-5,TGTGCCAGCAAAGACAGGGTTTTTAGCAATCAGCCCCAGCATTTT,CASKDRVFSNQPQHF
once,TRBV11-2,TRBD2,TRBJ2-3,TGTGCCAGCAGCCCGAGCCGACTAGCGGGAATCACAGATACGCAGTATTTT,CASSPSRLAGITDTQYF
-,TRBV7-8,TRBD1,TRBJ2-1,TGTGCCAGCAGCTCGTACACCATCAAAACAGGGGCTTCAGATGGGAATGAGCAGTTCTTC,CASSSYTIKTGASDGNEQFF
-,TRBV28,-,TRBJ2-7,TGTGCCAGCAGTGAACAGAGCTACGAGCAGTACTTC,CASSEQSYEQYF
-,TRBV27,-,TRBJ2-7,TGTGCCAGCATGTCTCTTGCTTCGGTCGAGCAGTACTTC,CASMSLASVEQYF
-,TRBV29-1,TRBD1,TRBJ1-6,TGCAGCGGCACGACGCACCGGGGGACAGGGATCACCCCGAGCTCCTATAATTCACCCCTCCACTTT,CSGTTHRGTGITPSSYNSPLHF
-,TRBV2,-,TRBJ1-2,TGTGCCAGCATCCAGCCCCGGGACATCCACGGCTACACCTTC,CASIQPRDIHGYTF
-,TRBV4-3,TRBD2,TRBJ2-5,TGCGCCAGCAGCCAAGACGTCCTAGCGGACCAAGAGACCCAGTACTTC,CASSQDVLADQETQYF
once,TRBV7-2,TRBD2,TRBJ2-7,TGTGCCAGCAGCCCAGGGACTAGCGGGGGAACCTACGAGCAGTACTTC,CASSPGTSGGTYEQYF
-,TRBV23-1,-,TRBJ1-4,TGCGCCAGCAGTCGGTTGGGAGAAGAAAAACTGTTTTTT,CASSRLGEEKLFF
-,TRBV19,-,TRBJ1-2,TGTGCCAGTAGTATTTCCTTGGGCATCTATGGCTACACCTTC,CASSISLGIYGYTF
-,TRBV4-3,-,TRBJ2-3,TGCGCCAGCAGCCAAGACGGGGCAGATACGCAGTATTTT,CASSQDGADTQYF
-,TRBV30,TRBD1,TRBJ1-2,TGTGCCTGGAGTGGAGGGACAGGAGGCCCCTATGGCTACACCTTC,CAWSGGTGGPYGYTF
once,TRBV4-3,TRBD2,TRBJ2-7,TGCGCCAGCAGCCAAGATGCTAGCGGGCCCTACGAGCAGTACTTC,CASSQDASGPYEQYF
-,TRBV4-2,-,TRBJ2-3,TGTGCCAGCAGCCAAGCGAGTTCAGATACGCAGTATTTT,CASSQASSDTQYF
-,TRBV5-4,TRBD1,TRBJ1-5,TGTGCCAGCAGCCTGGATCCAGGGGGGCAGCCCCAGCATTTT,CASSLDPGGQPQHF
-,TRBV7-9,TRBD1,TRBJ2-7,TGTGCCAGCAGCTTAGTGGGACAGGGAATCTCCGAGCAGTACTTC,CASSLVGQGISEQYF
-,TRBV11-2,TRBD2,TRBJ2-2,TGTGCCAGCAGCTTAGGGGTAGCGGGAGATTTTAGTGGCACCGGGGAGCTGTTTTTT,CASSLGVAGDFSGTGELFF
-,TRBV2,-,TRBJ2-5,TGTGCCAGCAGCGTCCCGGAAGAAGCGGTGAACCAAGAGACCCAGTACTTC,CASSVPEEAVNQETQYF
-,TRBV7-7,-,TRBJ1-1,TGTGCTAGCAGCTTCGGGGAAAACACTGAAGCTTTCTTT,CASSFGENTEAFF
-,TRBV6-1,-,TRBJ2-7,TGTGCCAGCAGTGTAGCAGGGGTCGAGCAGTACTTC,CASSVAGVEQYF
-,TRBV11-1,-,TRBJ1-2,TGTGCCAGCAGCTCAGACCCCAGGGGCGGCTACACCTTC,CASSSDPRGGYTF
few,TRBV18,-,TRBJ1-1,TGTGCCAGCTCATCCCAGACAGCTTCCCCCATGAACACTGAAGCTTTCTTT,CASSSQTASPMNTEAFF
-,TRBV7-3,TRBD2,TRBJ2-2,TGTGCCAGCAGCTCGACTAGCGCCCTACCCGGGGAGCTGTTTTTT,CASSSTSALPGELFF
-,TRBV6-4,-,TRBJ2-1,TGTGCCAGCAGTGACTTTCCCTTGAATGAGCAGTTCTTC,CASSDFPLNEQFF
-,TRBV18,TRBD2,TRBJ2-1,TGTGCCAGCTCACCTACCAGGGTAGCGGGAGGGCATGGTTTGGACGAGAATGAGCAGTTCTTC,CASSPTRVAGGHGLDENEQFF
-,TRBV7-9,-,TRBJ2-1,TGTGCCAGCAGCTTTTCCGGGACACGGGAAAATGAGCAGTTCTTC,CASSFSGTRENEQFF
-,TRBV28,TRBD2,TRBJ2-5,TGTGCCAGCAGTCTCCTAATGACTAGCGGGAGTGAGACCCAGTACTTC,CASSLLMTSGSETQYF